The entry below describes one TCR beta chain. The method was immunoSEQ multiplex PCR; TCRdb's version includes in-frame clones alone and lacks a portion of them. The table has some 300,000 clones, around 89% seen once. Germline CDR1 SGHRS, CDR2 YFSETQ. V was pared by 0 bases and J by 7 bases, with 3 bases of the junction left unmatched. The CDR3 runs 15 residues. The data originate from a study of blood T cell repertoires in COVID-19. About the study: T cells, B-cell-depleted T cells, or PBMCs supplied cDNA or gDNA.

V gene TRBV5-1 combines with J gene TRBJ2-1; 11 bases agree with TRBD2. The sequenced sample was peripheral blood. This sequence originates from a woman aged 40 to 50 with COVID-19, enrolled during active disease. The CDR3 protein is CASSLGSGRDNEQFF. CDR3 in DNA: TGCGCCAGCAGCTTGGGTAGCGGGAGGGATAATGAGCAGTTCTTC. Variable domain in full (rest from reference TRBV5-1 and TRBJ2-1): KAGVTQTPRYLIKTRGQQVTLSCSPISGHRSVSWYQQTPGQGLQFLFEYFSETQRNKGNFPGRFSGRQFSNSRSEMNVSTLELGDSALYLCASSLGSGRDNEQFFGPGTRLTVL.